The sequence of this T cell receptor beta chain was determined in a study of blood T cell repertoires in COVID-19. Background on the study: Both acute and convalescent COVID-19 samples were obtained from the United States, Italy and Spain.

CDR3 length: 13 residues. Germline CDR1 and CDR2: GTSNPN and SVGIG (reference sequence). Losses at the gene ends were 8 bases for V and 4 bases for J; bases not matched to a gene: 6. Sequencing was performed with immunoSEQ multiplex PCR; in TCRdb, only in-frame clones are kept and a portion is missing. The table records some 150,000 clones, less than 90% of them present only once. This clone has just a few counts. The rearrangement uses TRBV30 and TRBJ1-3, with 9 bases aligning to TRBD1. This clonotype was sampled from a human donor with acute COVID-19. The donor label of this sample is uncertain. The specimen sequenced was PBMCs or T cells enriched from blood (not recorded which). CDR3 sequence (DNA): TGTGCCAGACAGGGGGACCCAGGAAACACCATATATTTT. Amino acids: CARQGDPGNTIYF.